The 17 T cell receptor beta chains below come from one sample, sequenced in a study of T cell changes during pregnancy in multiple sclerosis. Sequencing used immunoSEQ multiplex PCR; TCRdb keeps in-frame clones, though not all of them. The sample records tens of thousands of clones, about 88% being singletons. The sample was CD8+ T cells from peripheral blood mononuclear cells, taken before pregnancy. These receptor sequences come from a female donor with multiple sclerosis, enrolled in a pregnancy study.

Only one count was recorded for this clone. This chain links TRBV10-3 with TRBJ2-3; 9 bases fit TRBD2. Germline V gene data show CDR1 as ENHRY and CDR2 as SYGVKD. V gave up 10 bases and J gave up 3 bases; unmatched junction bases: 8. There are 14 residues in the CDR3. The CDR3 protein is CASRGGGETDTQYF. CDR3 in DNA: TGTGCCAGCAGGGGCGGGGGGGAAACAGATACGCAGTATTTT.

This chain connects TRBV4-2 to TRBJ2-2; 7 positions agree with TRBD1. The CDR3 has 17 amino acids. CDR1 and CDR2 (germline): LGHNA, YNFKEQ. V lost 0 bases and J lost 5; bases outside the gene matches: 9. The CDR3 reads CASSQEGQATGTGELFF. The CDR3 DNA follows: TGTGCCAGCAGCCAAGAAGGACAGGCCACAGGGACCGGGGAGCTGTTTTTT.

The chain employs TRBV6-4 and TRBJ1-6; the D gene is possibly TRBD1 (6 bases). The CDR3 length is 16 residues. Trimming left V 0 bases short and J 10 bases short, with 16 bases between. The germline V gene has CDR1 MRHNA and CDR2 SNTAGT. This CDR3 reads CASSDSSPGEGSPLHF. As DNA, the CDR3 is TGTGCCAGCAGTGACTCTTCCCCAGGGGAGGGATCACCCCTCCACTTT.

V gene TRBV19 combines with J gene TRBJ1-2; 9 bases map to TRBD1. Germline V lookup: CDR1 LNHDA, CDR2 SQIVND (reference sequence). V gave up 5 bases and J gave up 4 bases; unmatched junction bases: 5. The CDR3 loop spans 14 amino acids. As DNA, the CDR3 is TGTGCCAGTAGTTCACAGGGGGCAATCTATGGCTACACCTTC. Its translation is CASSSQGAIYGYTF.

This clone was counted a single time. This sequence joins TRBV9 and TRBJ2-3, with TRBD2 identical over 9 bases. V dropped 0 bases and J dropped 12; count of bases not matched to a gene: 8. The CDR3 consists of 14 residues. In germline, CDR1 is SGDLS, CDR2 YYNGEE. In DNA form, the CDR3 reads TGTGCCAGCAGCGTAGACGGCGGGGGGGGTTCTCAGTATTTT. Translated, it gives CASSVDGGGGSQYF.

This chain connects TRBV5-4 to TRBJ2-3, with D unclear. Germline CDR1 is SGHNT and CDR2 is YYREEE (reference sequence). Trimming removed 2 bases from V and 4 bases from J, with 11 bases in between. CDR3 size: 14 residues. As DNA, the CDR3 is TGTGCCAGCAGCTTTATATCGTCGGCAGATACGCAGTATTTT. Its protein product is CASSFISSADTQYF.

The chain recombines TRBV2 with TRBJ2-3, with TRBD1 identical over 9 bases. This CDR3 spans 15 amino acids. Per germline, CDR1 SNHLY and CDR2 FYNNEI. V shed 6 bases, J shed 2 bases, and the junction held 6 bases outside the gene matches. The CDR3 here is CASRERTGDTDTQYF. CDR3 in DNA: TGTGCCAGCAGGGAACGGACAGGGGACACAGATACGCAGTATTTT.

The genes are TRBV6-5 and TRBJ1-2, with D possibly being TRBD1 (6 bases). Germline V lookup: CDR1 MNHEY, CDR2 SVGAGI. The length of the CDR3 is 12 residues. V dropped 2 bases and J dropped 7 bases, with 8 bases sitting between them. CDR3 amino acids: CASSYEGVGYTF. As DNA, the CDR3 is TGTGCCAGCAGTTACGAGGGGGTTGGCTACACCTTC.

The CDR3 sequence: CASSRTQATYGYTF. The DNA for the CDR3 is TGCGCCAGCAGTCGCACACAGGCAACCTATGGCTACACCTTC. This rearrangement joins TRBV23-1 to TRBJ1-2; D is possibly TRBD1 (5 bases). TRBV23-1 is an ORF for which the function is uncertain. The germline V and J ends were trimmed by 4 bases and 4 bases, with 13 bases remaining between them. There are 14 residues in the CDR3.

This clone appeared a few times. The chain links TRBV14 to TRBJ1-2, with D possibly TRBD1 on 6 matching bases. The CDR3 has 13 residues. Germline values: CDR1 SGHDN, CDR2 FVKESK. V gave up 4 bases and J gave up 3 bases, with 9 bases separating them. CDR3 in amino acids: CASSLRTDYGYTF. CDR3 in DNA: TGTGCCAGCAGCCTCAGGACAGACTATGGCTACACCTTC.

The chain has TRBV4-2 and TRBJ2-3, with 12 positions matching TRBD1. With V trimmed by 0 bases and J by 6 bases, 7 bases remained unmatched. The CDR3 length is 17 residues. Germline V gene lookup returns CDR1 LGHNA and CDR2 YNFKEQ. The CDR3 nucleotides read TGTGCCAGCAGCCAAGACGGGGACAGGGGGCAGTCGGATACGCAGTATTTT. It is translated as CASSQDGDRGQSDTQYF.

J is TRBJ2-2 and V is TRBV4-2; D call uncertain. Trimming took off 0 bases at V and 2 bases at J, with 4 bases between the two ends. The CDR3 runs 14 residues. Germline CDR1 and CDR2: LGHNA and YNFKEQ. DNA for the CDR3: TGTGCCAGCAGCCAAGAACATAACACCGGGGAGCTGTTTTTT. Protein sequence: CASSQEHNTGELFF.

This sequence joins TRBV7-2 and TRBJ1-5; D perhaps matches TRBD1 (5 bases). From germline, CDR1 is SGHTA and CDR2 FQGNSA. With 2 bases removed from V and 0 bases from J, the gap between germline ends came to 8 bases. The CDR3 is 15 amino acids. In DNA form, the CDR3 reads TGTGCCAGCAGCTTACAGGGTTTTAGCAATCAGCCCCAGCATTTT. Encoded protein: CASSLQGFSNQPQHF.

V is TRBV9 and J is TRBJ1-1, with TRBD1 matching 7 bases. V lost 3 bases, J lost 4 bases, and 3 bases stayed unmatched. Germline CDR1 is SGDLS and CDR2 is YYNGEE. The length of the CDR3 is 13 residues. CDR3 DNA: TGTGCCAGCAGCGGAAACAGGGGCACTGAAGCTTTCTTT. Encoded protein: CASSGNRGTEAFF.

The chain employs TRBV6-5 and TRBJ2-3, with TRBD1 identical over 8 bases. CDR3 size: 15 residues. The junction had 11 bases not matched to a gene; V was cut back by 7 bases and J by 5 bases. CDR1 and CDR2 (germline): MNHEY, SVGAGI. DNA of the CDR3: TGTGCCAGCAAACACGAGGCACAGGGGGAAGATACGCAGTATTTT. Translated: CASKHEAQGEDTQYF.

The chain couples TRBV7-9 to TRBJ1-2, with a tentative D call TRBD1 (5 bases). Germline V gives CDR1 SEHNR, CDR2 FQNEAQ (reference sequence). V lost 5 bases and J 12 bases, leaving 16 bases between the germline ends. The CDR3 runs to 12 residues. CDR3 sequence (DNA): TGTGCCAGCAGCCCTCAGGGAAAAACGGACACCTTC. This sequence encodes CASSPQGKTDTF. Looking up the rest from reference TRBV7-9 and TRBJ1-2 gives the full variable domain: DTGVSQNPRHKITKRGQNVTFRCDPISEHNRLYWYRQTLGQGPEFLTYFQNEAQLEKSRLLSDRFSAERPKGSFSTLEIQRTEQGDSAMYLCASSPQGKTDTFGSGTRLTVV.

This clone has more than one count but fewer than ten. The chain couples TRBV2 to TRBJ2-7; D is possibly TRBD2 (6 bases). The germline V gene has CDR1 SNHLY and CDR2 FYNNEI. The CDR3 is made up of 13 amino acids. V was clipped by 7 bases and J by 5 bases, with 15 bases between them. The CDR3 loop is CASTGREVDEQYF. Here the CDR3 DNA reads TGTGCCAGCACAGGCAGGGAGGTAGACGAGCAGTACTTC.